Each of the 22 T cell receptor beta chains below was sequenced from the same sample in a study of PD-L1 blockade in urothelial cancer. Clones were sequenced by immunoSEQ multiplex PCR, and TCRdb holds only the in-frame ones, with some missing. This table holds around 71,000 clones, around four fifths found once. This sample's time point: pretreatment peripheral blood. The sequenced sample was PBMCs, obtained around atezolizumab (anti-PD-L1) treatment. All receptors come from a man aged 40-49 years with urothelial cancer.

The rearrangement uses TRBV9 and TRBJ1-5; 7 bases map to TRBD1. Germline V gives CDR1 SGDLS, CDR2 YYNGEE. J gave up 5 bases and V 3 bases, and 2 bases lay outside the gene matches. The CDR3 is 13 amino acids. This CDR3 is CASSGQGDQPQHF. The DNA of the CDR3 is TGTGCCAGCAGCGGTCAGGGGGATCAGCCCCAGCATTTT.

V gene TRBV6-1 combines with J gene TRBJ2-1; perhaps TRBD2 as D (6 bases). Germline CDR1 is MNHNS and CDR2 is SASEGT. V gave up 2 bases and J gave up 8 bases, with 7 bases separating them. The CDR3 spans 12 residues. In DNA form, the CDR3 reads TGTGCCAGCAGTGAACGCGGGGATGAGCAGTTCTTC. It specifies CASSERGDEQFF.

The chain links TRBV6-5 to TRBJ2-1; 14 nucleotides agree with TRBD2. The CDR3 loop spans 15 amino acids. V shed 8 bases and J 8 bases; nucleotides not matched to a gene: 8. Germline CDR1 reads MNHEY; CDR2 reads SVGAGI. Here the CDR3 DNA reads TGTGCCAGCCGTCCGGGACTAGCGGGAGTTGATGAGCAGTTCTTC. Amino acids: CASRPGLAGVDEQFF.

This clone has more than one count but fewer than ten. The rearrangement links TRBV30 to TRBJ1-1; no firm D call. V dropped 3 bases and J dropped 1 base, with 15 bases sitting between them. Germline V gene sequence: CDR1 GTSNPN, CDR2 SVGIG (reference sequence). The length of the CDR3 is 15 residues. Here the CDR3 DNA reads TGTGCCTGGAGGGTCACGGGTCGCAAGAACACTGAAGCTTTCTTT. This gives the protein CAWRVTGRKNTEAFF.

This chain connects TRBV5-1 to TRBJ2-3, with 14 bases aligning to TRBD2. CDR1 and CDR2 (germline): SGHRS, YFSETQ. V lost 3 bases to trimming and J lost 2 bases; unmatched junction nucleotides: 5. The length of the CDR3 is 17 residues. The CDR3 is CASSSGLAGADTDTQYF. The CDR3 region has the DNA TGCGCCAGCAGCTCGGGACTAGCGGGAGCGGACACAGATACGCAGTATTTT. Full variable domain (outside the CDR3, taken from reference TRBV5-1 and TRBJ2-3): KAGVTQTPRYLIKTRGQQVTLSCSPISGHRSVSWYQQTPGQGLQFLFEYFSETQRNKGNFPGRFSGRQFSNSRSEMNVSTLELGDSALYLCASSSGLAGADTDTQYFGPGTRLTVL.

J is TRBJ2-2 and V is TRBV11-3; TRBD1 matches 8 bases. The CDR3 is made up of 15 amino acids. Germline V gives CDR1 SGHNT, CDR2 YENEEA. V shed 3 bases, J shed 9 bases, and the junction held 9 bases outside the gene matches. The CDR3 nucleotides are TGTGCCAGCAGCTTGGACAGGGCTCCCCTCAGGGAGCTGTTTTTT. It translates to CASSLDRAPLRELFF.

This clone was counted a single time. V is TRBV7-8 and J is TRBJ2-2; unclear D gene. Trimming shortened V by 3 bases and J by 7 bases, and 12 bases separated the two germline ends. The CDR3 consists of 14 residues. Germline-derived CDR1 and CDR2 are SGHVS and FQNEAQ. The CDR3 DNA reads TGTGCCAGCAGCTTCTCGAGTTTCGGCGGGGAGCTGTTTTTT. Its translation is CASSFSSFGGELFF.

The chain uses TRBV29-1 and TRBJ2-3; D is possibly TRBD2 (6 bases). Between the trimmed V and J ends, which lost 6 bases and 4 bases, there was a span of 14 bases. The CDR3 has 13 residues. Germline V gives CDR1 SQVTM, CDR2 ANQGSEA. The CDR3: CSVEGRLSDTQYF. In DNA form, the CDR3 reads TGCAGCGTGGAGGGACGGCTATCAGATACGCAGTATTTT.

V and J are TRBV9 and TRBJ2-2, with a possible D match to TRBD2 (6 bases). CDR1 and CDR2 (germline): SGDLS, YYNGEE. Trimming removed 4 bases from V and 1 base from J, with 14 bases in between. There are 16 residues in the CDR3. The DNA for the CDR3 is TGTGCCAGCAGCCGTTATTCGGGAGAGAACACCGGGGAGCTGTTTTTT. Its translation is CASSRYSGENTGELFF.

CDR3 sequence reads: CASSYSGGGEYTEAFF. CDR3 nucleotide sequence: TGTGCCAGCAGTTACTCTGGGGGGGGCGAGTACACTGAAGCTTTCTTT. The chain employs TRBV6-5 and TRBJ1-1, with a tentative D call TRBD1 (6 bases). CDR1 is MNHEY, CDR2 SVGAGI, per germline. There are 16 residues in the CDR3. V lost 0 bases and J lost 3, with 14 bases in between.

Remarks on this clone: A read error may account for a junction end that differs from germline. The V and J genes are TRBV28 and TRBJ1-5, with a weak D call TRBD1 (5 bases). The CDR3 covers 16 residues. Germline V CDR1 and CDR2: MDHEN, SYDVKM. The CDR3 DNA reads as TGTGCCAGCAGTTTAGCCCAGGGTGGCAGCAGTCAGCCCCAGCATTTT. It is translated as CASSLAQGGSSQPQHF.

V usage is TRBV6-5 and J usage is TRBJ1-2; 10 bases map to TRBD1. The CDR3 runs 13 residues. J gave up 9 bases and V 8 bases, and 9 bases lay outside the gene matches. Germline V lookup: CDR1 MNHEY, CDR2 SVGAGI. Written as DNA, the CDR3 is TGTGCCAGCCGACAGGGGGCGCCGGCCAGCTACACCTTC. This gives the protein CASRQGAPASYTF.

The genes are TRBV7-3 and TRBJ2-1; TRBD1 matches at 7 bases. Trimming at V came to 4 bases and at J to 4 bases, leaving 7 bases not matched to a gene. This CDR3 region has 15 residues. The germline gives CDR1 SGHTA, CDR2 FQGTGA. The CDR3 nucleotides read TGTGCCAGCAGCTCCGCCCCGACAGGGTACAATGAGCAGTTCTTC. Protein: CASSSAPTGYNEQFF.

This sequence joins TRBV5-1 and TRBJ1-2, with D perhaps TRBD1 (6 bases). Germline V gene lookup returns CDR1 SGHRS and CDR2 YFSETQ. V was clipped by 6 bases and J by 4 bases, with 16 bases between them. The CDR3 is 14 residues long. The DNA for the CDR3 is TGCGCCAGCACGCGACTGGACAGCGGCTATGGCTACACCTTC. Encoded protein: CASTRLDSGYGYTF.

This chain joins TRBV15 and TRBJ1-4; a weak D match, TRBD1 (5 bases). V dropped 5 bases and J dropped 4 bases, with 8 bases sitting between them. From germline, CDR1 is LNHNV and CDR2 YYDKDF (reference sequence). This CDR3 contains 13 residues. The chain's CDR3 is CATSRGFNEKLFF. The CDR3, as DNA: TGTGCCACCAGCCGGGGGTTTAATGAAAAACTGTTTTTT.

The V and J genes are TRBV6-5 and TRBJ1-2; tentative D call: TRBD1 (6 bases). The CDR3 spans 15 residues. Germline V gene lookup returns CDR1 MNHEY and CDR2 SVGAGI. V lost 6 bases and J 5 bases, leaving 19 bases between the germline ends. The CDR3 loop is CASRTRRGGGYGYTF. As DNA, the CDR3 is TGTGCCAGCAGAACCAGGAGAGGGGGGGGGTATGGCTACACCTTC.

The chain has TRBV6-6 and TRBJ2-3, with D tentatively TRBD2 (5 bases). Trimming cost V 0 bases and J 5 bases, with 6 bases left between them. Germline V lookup: CDR1 MNHNY, CDR2 SVGAGI (reference sequence). This CDR3 has 13 amino acids. The CDR3 loop reads CASSYSSGDTQYF. The CDR3 region has the DNA TGTGCCAGCAGTTACTCGAGCGGAGATACGCAGTATTTT.

The V and J genes are TRBV19 and TRBJ1-1; the D gene is possibly TRBD1 (6 bases). The CDR3 extends over 15 amino acids. Between the trimmed V and J ends, which lost 5 bases and 5 bases, there was a span of 18 bases. Germline assignment: CDR1 LNHDA and CDR2 SQIVND (reference sequence). CDR3 nucleotides: TGTGCCAGTAGTTTCCCTCAAACAGGGTATACTGAAGCTTTCTTT. It translates to CASSFPQTGYTEAFF.

The chain uses TRBV10-3 and TRBJ1-1; the D gene is possibly TRBD1 (6 bases). The CDR3 sequence is 11 residues long. V was trimmed by 9 bases and J by 6 bases, leaving 11 bases between them. Germline-derived CDR1 and CDR2 are ENHRY and SYGVKD. CDR3 nucleotides: TGTGCCATTCAGGGGTTTGCTGAAGCTTTCTTT. Protein sequence: CAIQGFAEAFF.

The chain uses TRBV19 and TRBJ2-1; D may be TRBD2 (6 bases). The V and J ends lost 1 base and 4 bases respectively, with 17 bases between them. The germline V gene encodes CDR1 LNHDA and CDR2 SQIVND (reference sequence). This CDR3 has 17 residues. DNA for the CDR3: TGTGCCAGTAGTATAGGTCGTGGTAGCGGTCCTTACAATGAGCAGTTCTTC. Amino acid sequence: CASSIGRGSGPYNEQFF.

This chain uses TRBV23-1 with TRBJ1-4; TRBD1 matches 7 bases. TRBV23-1 is labeled an ORF, and its function is uncertain. With V trimmed by 6 bases and J by 2 bases, 12 bases remained unmatched. The CDR3 extends over 17 amino acids. Here the CDR3 reads CASSPKDRSGTNEKLFF. In nucleotides, the CDR3 is TGCGCCAGCAGCCCCAAGGACAGGTCCGGGACTAATGAAAAACTGTTTTTT.

This clone has only a few counts. This rearrangement joins TRBV28 to TRBJ2-6; 7 nucleotides align to TRBD1. The CDR3 is made up of 17 amino acids. Germline trimming cut 7 bases from V and 4 bases from J; bases unmatched to any gene: 13. Germline CDR1 is MDHEN and CDR2 is SYDVKM. CDR3 DNA: TGTGCCAGCATCAATATTAAGGGGGCGAAGGGGGCCAACGTCCTGACTTTC. Amino acid sequence: CASINIKGAKGANVLTF.